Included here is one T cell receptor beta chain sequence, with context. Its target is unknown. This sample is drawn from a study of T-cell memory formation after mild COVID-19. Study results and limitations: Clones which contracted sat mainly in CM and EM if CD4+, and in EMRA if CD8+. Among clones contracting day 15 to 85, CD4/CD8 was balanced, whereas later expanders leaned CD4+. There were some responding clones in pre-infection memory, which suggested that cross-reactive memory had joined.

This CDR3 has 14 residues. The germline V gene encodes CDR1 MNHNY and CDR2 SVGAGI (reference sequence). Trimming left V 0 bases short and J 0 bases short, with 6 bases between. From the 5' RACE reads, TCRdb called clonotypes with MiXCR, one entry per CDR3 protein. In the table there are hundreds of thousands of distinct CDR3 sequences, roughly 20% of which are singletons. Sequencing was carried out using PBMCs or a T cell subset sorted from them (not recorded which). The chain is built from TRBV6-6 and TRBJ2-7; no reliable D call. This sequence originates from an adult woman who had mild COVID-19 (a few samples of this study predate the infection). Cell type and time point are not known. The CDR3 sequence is CASSYSIVSYEQYF. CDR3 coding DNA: TGTGCCAGCAGTTACTCTATTGTCTCCTACGAGCAGTACTTC.